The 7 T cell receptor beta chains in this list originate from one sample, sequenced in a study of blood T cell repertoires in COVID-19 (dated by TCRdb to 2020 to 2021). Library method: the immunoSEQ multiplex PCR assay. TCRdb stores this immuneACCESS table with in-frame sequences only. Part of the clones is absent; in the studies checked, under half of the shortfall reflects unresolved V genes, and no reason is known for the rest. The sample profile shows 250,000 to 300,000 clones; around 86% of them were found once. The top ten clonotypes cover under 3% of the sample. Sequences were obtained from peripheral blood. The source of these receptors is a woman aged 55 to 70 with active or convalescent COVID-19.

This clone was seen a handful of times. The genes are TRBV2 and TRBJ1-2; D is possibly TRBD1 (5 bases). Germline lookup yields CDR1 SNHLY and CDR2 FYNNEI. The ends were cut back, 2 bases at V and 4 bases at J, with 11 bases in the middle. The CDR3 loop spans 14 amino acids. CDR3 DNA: TGTGCCAGCAGTGAAAGGGGCTTGGGCTATGGCTACACCTTC. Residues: CASSERGLGYGYTF.

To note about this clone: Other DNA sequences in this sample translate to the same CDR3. CDR3 residues: CASSLGTGPNYGYTF. The DNA for the CDR3 is TGTGCCAGCAGCCTCGGGACAGGACCGAACTATGGCTACACCTTC. The chain links TRBV7-9 to TRBJ1-2; 8 bases map to TRBD1. Germline V lookup: CDR1 SEHNR, CDR2 FQNEAQ (reference sequence). CDR3 length: 15 amino acids. Trimming removed 5 bases from V and 2 bases from J; junction bases left unmatched: 7.

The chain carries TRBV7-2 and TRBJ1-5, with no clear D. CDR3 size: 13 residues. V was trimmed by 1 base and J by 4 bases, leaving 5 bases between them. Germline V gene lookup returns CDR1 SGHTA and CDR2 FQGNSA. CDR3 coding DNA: TGTGCCAGCAGCTTAGATCAGAATCAGCCCCAGCATTTT. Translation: CASSLDQNQPQHF.

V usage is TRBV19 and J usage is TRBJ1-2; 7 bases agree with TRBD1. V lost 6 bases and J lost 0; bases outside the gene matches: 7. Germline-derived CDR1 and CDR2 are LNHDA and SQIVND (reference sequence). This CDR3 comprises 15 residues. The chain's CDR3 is CASRDTGAPNYGYTF. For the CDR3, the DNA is TGTGCCAGTAGGGATACAGGGGCCCCTAACTATGGCTACACCTTC. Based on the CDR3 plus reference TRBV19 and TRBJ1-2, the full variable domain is DGGITQSPKYLFRKEGQNVTLSCEQNLNHDAMYWYRQDPGQGLRLIYYSQIVNDFQKGDIAEGYSVSREKKESFPLTVTSAQKNPTAFYLCASRDTGAPNYGYTFGSGTRLTVV.

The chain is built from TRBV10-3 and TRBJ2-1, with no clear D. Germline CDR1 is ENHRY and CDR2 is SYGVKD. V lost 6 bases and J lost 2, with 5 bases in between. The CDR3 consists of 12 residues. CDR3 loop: CAISYTYNEQFF. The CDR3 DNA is TGTGCCATCAGCTATACCTACAATGAGCAGTTCTTC.

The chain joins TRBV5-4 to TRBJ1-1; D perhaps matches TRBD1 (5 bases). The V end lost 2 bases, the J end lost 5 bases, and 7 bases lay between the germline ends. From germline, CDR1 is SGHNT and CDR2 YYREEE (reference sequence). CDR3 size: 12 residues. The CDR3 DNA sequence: TGTGCCAGCAGCTTTCAGGGTACTGAAGCTTTCTTT. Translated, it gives CASSFQGTEAFF.

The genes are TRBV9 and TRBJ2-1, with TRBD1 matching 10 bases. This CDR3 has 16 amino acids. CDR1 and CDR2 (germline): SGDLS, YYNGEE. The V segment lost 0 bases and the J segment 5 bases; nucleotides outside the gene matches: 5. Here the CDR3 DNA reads TGTGCCAGCAGCGTAGGATCGGGACAGGGGAACAATGAGCAGTTCTTC. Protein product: CASSVGSGQGNNEQFF.